A single sample is the source of the 22 T cell receptor beta chains below, sequenced in a study of circulating and synovial CD4+ cells in juvenile arthritis. The data were produced by immunoSEQ multiplex PCR, yet TCRdb's version contains in-frame clones alone and is incomplete. The sample lists over 30,000 clones; 85% to 95% were seen once. The material sequenced was CD4+ T cells from blood. Receptor source: a human donor with juvenile idiopathic arthritis.

This chain connects TRBV6-1 to TRBJ1-1; D might be TRBD1 (6 bases). V was cut by 0 bases and J by 10 bases, with 18 bases left in between. The CDR3 contains 15 residues. From germline, CDR1 is MNHNS and CDR2 SASEGT. CDR3 region: CASSEALTGWFVAFF. DNA of the CDR3: TGTGCCAGCAGTGAAGCGCTAACAGGGTGGTTCGTAGCTTTCTTT.

The V gene is TRBV19, the J gene TRBJ2-1; 9 positions agree with TRBD1. The V segment lost 6 bases and the J segment 8 bases; nucleotides outside the gene matches: 8. This CDR3 is 14 amino acids long. The germline V gene has CDR1 LNHDA and CDR2 SQIVND (reference sequence). CDR3 nucleotides: TGTGCCAGTAGGCGGGACAGGGCTTACTATGAGCAGTTCTTC. The encoded protein is CASRRDRAYYEQFF.

V is TRBV5-4 and J is TRBJ2-3; the match to TRBD2 covers 13 bases. V lost 4 bases to trimming and J lost 2 bases; unmatched junction nucleotides: 7. The CDR3 is made up of 17 amino acids. Germline loops: CDR1 SGHNT, CDR2 YYREEE (reference sequence). CDR3 nucleotides: TGTGCCAGCAGCCCCGGGACTAGCGGGGAGGACACAGATACGCAGTATTTT. It translates to CASSPGTSGEDTDTQYF.

This clone was seen only once. V is TRBV7-4 and J is TRBJ1-5; a weak D match, TRBD1 (5 bases). The CDR3 has 16 residues. Trimming took off 5 bases at V and 4 bases at J, with 18 bases between the two ends. Germline assignment: CDR1 SGHVT and CDR2 SQSDAQ. The CDR3 loop reads CASSPPRGDRNQPQHF. The CDR3 DNA reads TGTGCCAGCAGCCCTCCCCGCGGAGACAGAAATCAGCCCCAGCATTTT.

On this clone: The sample has other DNA sequences that encode this CDR3 too. The V call is TRBV7-2, the J call TRBJ2-3, with 8 bases matching TRBD2. Unmatched junction bases numbered 0, after V lost 0 bases and J lost 1 base. Germline V lookup: CDR1 SGHTA, CDR2 FQGNSA. The CDR3 is 15 residues long. The CDR3 DNA is TGTGCCAGCAGCTTAGCTAGCGGGGGCACAGATACGCAGTATTTT. This sequence encodes CASSLASGGTDTQYF.

This rearrangement joins TRBV6-5 to TRBJ2-7, with 10 bases matching TRBD1. Trimming at V came to 5 bases and at J to 4 bases, leaving 5 bases not matched to a gene. The CDR3 extends over 14 amino acids. In germline, CDR1 is MNHEY, CDR2 SVGAGI. CDR3 nucleotide sequence: TGTGCCAGCAGTGAAGGGACAGGGGAATACGAGCAGTACTTC. It codes for CASSEGTGEYEQYF.

The chain employs TRBV7-8 and TRBJ2-3; 13 bases are shared with TRBD2. The CDR3 runs 19 residues. The V and J ends lost 2 bases and 5 bases, in that order; junction bases with no gene match: 13. Germline CDR1 and CDR2: SGHVS and FQNEAQ. CDR3 DNA sequence: TGTGCCAGCAGCTTAATCACCTTCCGACTAGCGGGGGGCAAAGATACGCAGTATTTT. Translating gives CASSLITFRLAGGKDTQYF.

The chain is built from TRBV5-1 and TRBJ1-1, with TRBD1 as a possible D gene (6 bases). Germline V gives CDR1 SGHRS, CDR2 YFSETQ. This CDR3 has 15 amino acids. The V gene lost 6 bases and the J gene lost 3 bases, with 18 bases spanning the gap. The DNA of the CDR3 is TGCGCCAGCATGAAAAGGGGGGGCTCTGACACTGAAGCTTTCTTT. Its protein is CASMKRGGSDTEAFF.

CDR3 region: CASSVGGGWSGTHEQFF. The CDR3 bases are TGTGCCAGCAGCGTAGGGGGGGGGTGGTCCGGCACCCATGAGCAGTTCTTC. The chain recombines TRBV9 with TRBJ2-1; TRBD2 matches at 7 bases. Per the germline V gene, CDR1 is SGDLS and CDR2 is YYNGEE. The V and J ends lost 0 bases and 8 bases, in that order; junction bases with no gene match: 14. The CDR3 consists of 17 residues.

The V gene is TRBV25-1, the J gene TRBJ1-6; D is unresolved. V was trimmed by 7 bases and J by 5 bases, leaving 15 bases between them. CDR3 length equals 15 residues. The germline V gene encodes CDR1 MGHDK and CDR2 SYGVNS. CDR3: CASTSVLGDNSPLHF. The CDR3 bases are TGTGCCAGCACCTCAGTCCTCGGGGATAATTCACCCCTCCACTTT. The complete variable domain, with remaining parts taken from reference TRBV25-1 and TRBJ1-6, reads EADIYQTPRYLVIGTGKKITLECSQTMGHDKMYWYQQDPGMELHLIHYSYGVNSTEKGDLSSESTVSRIRTEHFPLTLESARPSHTSQYLCASTSVLGDNSPLHFGNGTRLTVT.

The V gene is TRBV9, the J gene TRBJ2-5; TRBD2 is a possible D gene (6 bases). The V end was cut by 4 bases, the J end by 1 base, with 14 bases between. Germline V CDR1 and CDR2: SGDLS, YYNGEE. This CDR3 region has 15 residues. CDR3 sequence reads: CASSPPRGTQETQYF. The CDR3 DNA is TGTGCCAGCAGCCCCCCCCGGGGGACCCAAGAGACCCAGTACTTC.

The chain couples TRBV4-3 to TRBJ1-3, with 7 bases identical to TRBD1. Germline trimming cut 0 bases from V and 0 bases from J; bases unmatched to any gene: 8. Germline V lookup: CDR1 LGHNA, CDR2 YSLEER. CDR3 length: 18 residues. The DNA for the CDR3 is TGCGCCAGCAGCCAAGATAGGACAGGTATTATCTCTGGAAACACCATATATTTT. Translation gives CASSQDRTGIISGNTIYF.

V is TRBV5-4 and J is TRBJ1-3; unclear D gene. Trimming removed 1 base from V and 4 bases from J, with 15 bases in between. The CDR3 is 16 residues long. Germline values: CDR1 SGHNT, CDR2 YYREEE (reference sequence). The CDR3 loop is CASSLRRGGPGNTIYF. DNA for the CDR3: TGTGCCAGCAGCTTGCGACGTGGCGGTCCGGGAAACACCATATATTTT.

This clone occurred once. This chain connects TRBV15 to TRBJ2-3, with D possibly being TRBD1 (5 bases). The CDR3 has 14 amino acids. The germline V and J ends were trimmed by 0 bases and 6 bases, with 10 bases remaining between them. Germline values: CDR1 LNHNV, CDR2 YYDKDF (reference sequence). The CDR3 loop is CATSRDQGSDTQYF. CDR3 coding DNA: TGTGCCACCAGCAGAGATCAGGGTAGCGATACGCAGTATTTT.

The V and J genes are TRBV4-3 and TRBJ2-5; no clear D. Germline V gene sequence: CDR1 LGHNA, CDR2 YSLEER. With 0 bases removed from V and 1 base from J, the gap between germline ends came to 15 bases. This CDR3 is built from 17 residues. The CDR3 DNA reads TGCGCCAGCAGCCAAGATAAAAATGGGCAGATCCAAGAGACCCAGTACTTC. It encodes CASSQDKNGQIQETQYF.

The J gene is TRBJ1-5, the V gene TRBV2; 7 bases fit TRBD1. J gave up 3 bases and V 6 bases, and 8 bases lay outside the gene matches. This CDR3 has 15 amino acids. From germline, CDR1 is SNHLY and CDR2 FYNNEI. In DNA, the CDR3 is TGTGCCAGCAGGGGGGAACAGGGGTACAATCAGCCCCAGCATTTT. This gives the protein CASRGEQGYNQPQHF.

The chain joins TRBV14 to TRBJ1-4; 8 nucleotides line up with TRBD1. V lost 4 bases to trimming and J lost 2 bases; unmatched junction nucleotides: 3. From germline, CDR1 is SGHDN and CDR2 FVKESK. CDR3 length equals 15 residues. The CDR3 reads CASSPRTGTNEKLFF. CDR3 coding DNA: TGTGCCAGCAGCCCCCGGACAGGGACTAATGAAAAACTGTTTTTT. The complete variable domain, with remaining parts taken from reference TRBV14 and TRBJ1-4, reads EAGVTQFPSHSVIEKGQTVTLRCDPISGHDNLYWYRRVMGKEIKFLLHFVKESKQDESGMPNNRFLAERTGGTYSTLKVQPAELEDSGVYFCASSPRTGTNEKLFFGSGTQLSVL.

The chain couples TRBV14 to TRBJ1-1; D gene uncertain. The CDR3 has 13 residues. Between the trimmed V and J ends, which lost 0 bases and 5 bases, there was a span of 7 bases. From germline, CDR1 is SGHDN and CDR2 FVKESK. The CDR3: CASSQEHWTEAFF. The CDR3 DNA reads TGTGCCAGCAGCCAAGAGCACTGGACTGAAGCTTTCTTT.

DNA for the CDR3: TGTGCCAGCAGCCTGCGACAGGACCCTAACTATGGCTACACCTTC. Translation gives CASSLRQDPNYGYTF. The chain employs TRBV9 and TRBJ1-2; D is possibly TRBD1 (6 bases). Looked up from germline, CDR1 is SGDLS and CDR2 is YYNGEE. This CDR3 region has 15 residues. Trimming removed 4 bases from V and 0 bases from J, with 13 bases in between.

This clone appeared once. V and J are TRBV10-3 and TRBJ2-5; TRBD1 agrees at 8 bases. CDR3 length: 15 residues. CDR1 is ENHRY and CDR2 is SYGVKD in the germline V gene. After removal of 3 bases from V and 2 bases from J, the junction contained 5 bases not matched to a gene. The chain's CDR3 is CAISDSRDRQETQYF. CDR3 DNA sequence: TGTGCCATCAGTGATTCCCGGGACAGGCAAGAGACCCAGTACTTC.

This chain uses TRBV7-3 with TRBJ2-5, with TRBD2 matching 14 bases. Trimming at V came to 5 bases and at J to 4 bases, leaving 6 bases not matched to a gene. This CDR3 comprises 16 residues. Per germline, CDR1 SGHTA and CDR2 FQGTGA. Here the CDR3 reads CASSNPTSGGGETQYF. DNA of the CDR3: TGTGCCAGCAGCAACCCGACTAGCGGGGGGGGAGAGACCCAGTACTTC.

This clone was picked up one time. V gene TRBV30 combines with J gene TRBJ2-7; 7 nucleotides line up with TRBD2. From germline, CDR1 is GTSNPN and CDR2 SVGIG (reference sequence). This CDR3 is 13 amino acids long. The trim removed 1 base at V and 5 bases at J, leaving 5 bases unmatched. CDR3 sequence reads: CAWSGGGSNEQYF. The CDR3 nucleotides read TGTGCCTGGAGTGGCGGGGGTTCAAACGAGCAGTACTTC.